The next 27 T cell receptor beta chains were all read from a single sample in a study of blood T cell repertoires in COVID-19. The table came from immunoSEQ multiplex PCR; TCRdb's copy has only in-frame clones and leaves some out. Of 280,000 or so clones listed, around 90% are singletons. Sequenced input: PBMCs or T cells enriched from blood (not recorded which). These receptor sequences come from a woman aged 18-35 years with acute COVID-19.

This chain connects TRBV27 to TRBJ2-5, with 11 positions matching TRBD2. V dropped 1 base and J dropped 4; count of bases not matched to a gene: 5. CDR3 length: 16 amino acids. Germline-derived CDR1 and CDR2 are MNHEY and SMNVEV (reference sequence). Written as DNA, the CDR3 is TGTGCCAGCAGTTTATTACTAGCGGGAGCGGTAGAGACCCAGTACTTC. As protein: CASSLLLAGAVETQYF.

The chain carries TRBV19 and TRBJ2-5, with 10 nucleotides matching TRBD2. Trimming removed 1 base from V and 9 bases from J; junction bases left unmatched: 11. The CDR3 spans 16 residues. CDR1 and CDR2 (germline): LNHDA, SQIVND (reference sequence). The CDR3 DNA reads as TGTGCCAGTAGTATAGCTGCAGCGGGAGGGCCTAGACCCCAGTACTTC. It is translated as CASSIAAAGGPRPQYF.

The CDR3 protein is CASSYGREGEHEQYF. CDR3 coding DNA: TGTGCCAGCAGTTACGGCAGGGAAGGCGAGCACGAGCAGTACTTC. This chain joins TRBV6-2 or TRBV6-3 and TRBJ2-7; D may be TRBD1 (5 bases). This CDR3 is built from 15 residues. CDR1 MNHEY and CDR2 SVGEGT come from the germline V gene. The germline V and J ends were trimmed by 2 bases and 5 bases, with 16 bases remaining between them.

V usage is TRBV6-5 and J usage is TRBJ1-1, with unresolved D. In germline, CDR1 is MNHEY, CDR2 SVGAGI. V was shortened by 0 bases and J by 1 base, with 9 bases between the two germline ends. The CDR3 covers 15 residues. CDR3 bases: TGTGCCAGCAGTTACTCGAATCGGGGGAACACTGAAGCTTTCTTT. Translated, it gives CASSYSNRGNTEAFF.

This chain links TRBV19 with TRBJ2-3; 7 nucleotides align to TRBD1. The CDR3 loop spans 14 amino acids. Germline V gene sequence: CDR1 LNHDA, CDR2 SQIVND (reference sequence). V was pared by 5 bases and J by 3 bases, with 5 bases of the junction left unmatched. The CDR3, as DNA: TGTGCCAGTAGTCCCCGACAGGGAACAGATACGCAGTATTTT. Protein: CASSPRQGTDTQYF.

The chain is built from TRBV18 and TRBJ1-1, with D hard to call. This CDR3 has 16 residues. CDR1 and CDR2 (germline): KGHSH, LQKENI. V was pared by 1 base and J by 5 bases, with 17 bases between. The CDR3 spells CASSPLDEVRNTEAFF. CDR3 bases: TGTGCCAGCTCACCACTAGACGAGGTTCGGAATACTGAAGCTTTCTTT.

J is TRBJ1-2 and V is TRBV29-1, with D unresolved. The V end lost 3 bases, the J end lost 5 bases, and 10 bases lay between the germline ends. The CDR3 covers 12 residues. Germline CDR1 reads SQVTM; CDR2 reads ANQGSEA. The CDR3 loop reads CSVEYPRYGYTF. As DNA, the CDR3 is TGCAGCGTTGAGTACCCCAGATATGGCTACACCTTC.

The CDR3 region is CAWSAGLQTQYF. Here the CDR3 DNA reads TGTGCCTGGAGTGCAGGCCTCCAGACCCAGTACTTC. The rearrangement joins TRBV30 to TRBJ2-5, with D unresolved. The CDR3 is 12 amino acids. Germline CDR1 and CDR2: GTSNPN and SVGIG (reference sequence). Trimming cost V 1 base and J 6 bases, with 9 bases left between them. Using reference TRBV30 and TRBJ2-5 for the parts outside the CDR3, the full variable domain is SQTIHQWPATLVQPVGSPLSLECTVEGTSNPNLYWYRQAAGRGLQLLFYSVGIGQISSEVPQNLSASRPQDRQFILSSKKLLLSDSGFYLCAWSAGLQTQYFGPGTRLLVL.

CDR3 loop: CASGTSLYSNPSYEQYF. In DNA form, the CDR3 reads TGTGCTAGTGGGACCTCCCTCTACAGTAACCCCTCCTACGAGCAGTACTTC. The rearrangement uses TRBV12-5 and TRBJ2-7; D is ambiguous. The CDR3 has 17 amino acids. V was clipped by 6 bases and J by 0 bases, with 21 bases between them. Germline CDR1 is LGHNT and CDR2 is FRNRAP.

The chain has TRBV9 and TRBJ2-2; possibly TRBD2 for D (5 bases). CDR3 length: 18 amino acids. With 0 bases removed from V and 0 bases from J, the gap between germline ends came to 15 bases. Germline CDR1 and CDR2: SGDLS and YYNGEE. The CDR3 DNA sequence: TGTGCCAGCAGCGTAGTTGAAGGAGGAGGCTCGAACACCGGGGAGCTGTTTTTT. Protein sequence: CASSVVEGGGSNTGELFF.

The chain is built from TRBV7-2 and TRBJ1-5, with 8 positions matching TRBD1. The CDR3 runs to 17 residues. The V segment lost 3 bases and the J segment 2 bases; nucleotides outside the gene matches: 9. CDR1 and CDR2 (germline): SGHTA, FQGNSA. The CDR3 nucleotides are TGTGCCAGCAGCTTGACAGGGGACATCAGCCGCAATCAGCCCCAGCATTTT. It encodes CASSLTGDISRNQPQHF.

The gene calls are TRBV5-1 and TRBJ1-1, with a tentative D call TRBD1 (6 bases). Between the trimmed V and J ends, which lost 4 bases and 3 bases, there was a span of 13 bases. Germline loops: CDR1 SGHRS, CDR2 YFSETQ. The CDR3 sequence is 14 residues long. The CDR3 DNA sequence: TGCGCCAGCAGCGGCGGGGGCAGGGACACTGAAGCTTTCTTT. This codes for CASSGGGRDTEAFF. The full variable domain, rest sourced from reference TRBV5-1 and TRBJ1-1, is KAGVTQTPRYLIKTRGQQVTLSCSPISGHRSVSWYQQTPGQGLQFLFEYFSETQRNKGNFPGRFSGRQFSNSRSEMNVSTLELGDSALYLCASSGGGRDTEAFFGQGTRLTVV.

The V gene is TRBV19, the J gene TRBJ2-1, with 12 bases that match TRBD1. CDR1 LNHDA and CDR2 SQIVND come from the germline V gene (reference sequence). J gave up 12 bases and V 5 bases, and 17 bases lay outside the gene matches. The CDR3 is 17 amino acids. The DNA of the CDR3 is TGTGCCAGTAGTGAACCGGGACAGGGGGCCGGGAGACCTACGCAGTTCTTC. Encoded protein: CASSEPGQGAGRPTQFF. Variable domain in full (rest from reference TRBV19 and TRBJ2-1): DGGITQSPKYLFRKEGQNVTLSCEQNLNHDAMYWYRQDPGQGLRLIYYSQIVNDFQKGDIAEGYSVSREKKESFPLTVTSAQKNPTAFYLCASSEPGQGAGRPTQFFGPGTRLTVL.

The genes are TRBV5-1 and TRBJ1-2; D gene ambiguous. Germline V gene data show CDR1 as SGHRS and CDR2 as YFSETQ. V lost 3 bases to trimming and J lost 6 bases, with 18 bases between them. This CDR3 is built from 15 residues. CDR3 sequence reads: CASSSLGRESDGYTF. Written as DNA, the CDR3 is TGCGCCAGCAGCTCTCTAGGTCGGGAAAGCGATGGCTACACCTTC. Combining the CDR3 with reference TRBV5-1 and TRBJ1-2 gives the whole variable domain KAGVTQTPRYLIKTRGQQVTLSCSPISGHRSVSWYQQTPGQGLQFLFEYFSETQRNKGNFPGRFSGRQFSNSRSEMNVSTLELGDSALYLCASSSLGRESDGYTFGSGTRLTVV.

V and J are TRBV5-4 and TRBJ2-1; the match to TRBD1 covers 8 bases. The germline gives CDR1 SGHNT, CDR2 YYREEE (reference sequence). Trimming cost V 4 bases and J 5 bases; bases outside gene matches: 2. CDR3 length: 13 amino acids. Written as DNA, the CDR3 is TGTGCCAGCAGCGCGGACAGGGACAATGAGCAGTTCTTC. Residues: CASSADRDNEQFF.

As regards this clone: At the DNA level, this CDR3 is encoded by other sequences in the same sample as well. The V gene is TRBV18, the J gene TRBJ2-2; 9 positions match TRBD1. Trimming at V came to 2 bases and at J to 1 base, leaving 2 bases not matched to a gene. Germline loops: CDR1 KGHSH, CDR2 LQKENI. The CDR3 is 16 amino acids. Written as DNA, the CDR3 is TGTGCCAGCTCACCATTGGGACAGGGGAACACCGGGGAGCTGTTTTTT. Its translation is CASSPLGQGNTGELFF.

This sequence joins TRBV5-1 and TRBJ1-5, with a weak D call TRBD1 (5 bases). The germline V gene encodes CDR1 SGHRS and CDR2 YFSETQ. The CDR3 contains 15 residues. Trimming stripped 0 bases from V and 3 bases from J, with 10 bases between. The CDR3 nucleotides read TGCGCCAGCAGCTTGGCCGGCAGGGTCAATCAGCCCCAGCATTTT. It encodes CASSLAGRVNQPQHF.

The chain has TRBV19 and TRBJ1-1; D perhaps matches TRBD1 (5 bases). Trimming pared 9 bases from V and 10 bases from J, leaving 15 bases between. Germline CDR1 is LNHDA and CDR2 is SQIVND (reference sequence). This CDR3 has 11 amino acids. CDR3 protein: CASSSAGGAFF. DNA of the CDR3: TGTGCCAGCTCCTCGGCGGGGGGAGCTTTCTTT.

This clone appeared once. The V call is TRBV9, the J call TRBJ2-1; perhaps TRBD2 as D (5 bases). Germline CDR1 reads SGDLS; CDR2 reads YYNGEE. V was pared by 0 bases and J by 0 bases, with 13 bases between. This CDR3 comprises 17 residues. CDR3 amino acids: CASSVGERLSSYNEQFF. In DNA, the CDR3 is TGTGCCAGCAGCGTAGGGGAGCGACTAAGCTCCTACAATGAGCAGTTCTTC.

This chain links TRBV7-2 with TRBJ2-1, with 11 bases fitting TRBD2. The germline gives CDR1 SGHTA, CDR2 FQGNSA. V was pared by 5 bases and J by 3 bases, with 6 bases of the junction left unmatched. CDR3 length equals 16 residues. CDR3 loop: CASSLHGTSGYNEQFF. The CDR3 bases are TGTGCCAGCAGCCTCCACGGGACTAGCGGCTACAATGAGCAGTTCTTC.

The chain carries TRBV28 and TRBJ2-7, with 7 bases that match TRBD2. The CDR3 sequence is 13 residues long. The ends lost 5 bases at V and 4 bases at J; junction bases unmatched: 5. CDR1 and CDR2 from the germline V gene are MDHEN and SYDVKM. CDR3 coding DNA: TGTGCCAGCAGTCCCGGGACTATTTACGAGCAGTACTTC. It is translated as CASSPGTIYEQYF.

This sequence joins TRBV13 and TRBJ1-1, with a weak D call TRBD1 (5 bases). V was clipped by 0 bases and J by 2 bases, with 13 bases between them. Germline CDR1 PRHDT, CDR2 FYEKMQ (reference sequence). This CDR3 is 16 amino acids long. The CDR3 sequence: CASSLGLTGRNTEAFF. In DNA, the CDR3 is TGTGCCAGCAGCTTAGGCCTAACAGGACGAAACACTGAAGCTTTCTTT. The full variable domain, its missing parts supplied by reference TRBV13 and TRBJ1-1, is AAGVIQSPRHLIKEKRETATLKCYPIPRHDTVYWYQQGPGQDPQFLISFYEKMQSDKGSIPDRFSAQQFSDYHSELNMSSLELGDSALYFCASSLGLTGRNTEAFFGQGTRLTVV.

The rearrangement links TRBV19 to TRBJ2-2; TRBD2 agrees at 7 bases. V trimming: 4 bases; J trimming: 5 bases; junction bases outside the gene matches: 4. The germline gives CDR1 LNHDA, CDR2 SQIVND (reference sequence). The CDR3 contains 14 residues. As DNA, the CDR3 is TGTGCCAGTAGTACGGGAGGTGCGACCGGGGAGCTGTTTTTT. Translation: CASSTGGATGELFF.

CDR3 protein: CASRSGRDNEQFF. As DNA, the CDR3 is TGCGCCAGCAGGAGCGGGAGGGACAATGAGCAGTTCTTC. This chain joins TRBV10-2 and TRBJ2-1; TRBD2 agrees at 10 bases. V shed 6 bases, J shed 5 bases, and the junction held 1 base outside the gene matches. This CDR3 is built from 13 residues. The germline CDR1 and CDR2 sequences are WSHSY and SAAADI.

Of note for this clone: The sample holds other DNA sequences that translate to the same CDR3. The rearrangement uses TRBV27 and TRBJ1-1; 9 positions agree with TRBD1. In germline, CDR1 is MNHEY, CDR2 SMNVEV (reference sequence). The CDR3 extends over 14 amino acids. V shed 5 bases and J 4 bases; nucleotides not matched to a gene: 5. The CDR3 sequence is CASSPGQGGTEAFF. CDR3 coding DNA: TGTGCCAGCAGTCCGGGACAGGGAGGCACTGAAGCTTTCTTT.

This clone was picked up a small number of times. The V call is TRBV5-1, the J call TRBJ2-7; 8 bases are shared with TRBD1. The junction had 7 bases not matched to a gene; V was cut back by 0 bases and J by 2 bases. This CDR3 has 16 amino acids. The V gene's germline CDR1 is SGHRS and CDR2 YFSETQ. CDR3 DNA: TGCGCCAGCAGCTTGGACGGACAGGGAATACCCTACGAGCAGTACTTC. This codes for CASSLDGQGIPYEQYF.

This chain connects TRBV5-1 to TRBJ1-4; possibly TRBD1 for D (5 bases). This CDR3 spans 14 amino acids. The germline CDR1 and CDR2 sequences are SGHRS and YFSETQ. V shed 4 bases and J shed 7 bases, with 14 bases lying between them. DNA for the CDR3: TGCGCCAGCAGCCCGCTGGGGGGGGGTGAAAAACTGTTTTTT. This sequence encodes CASSPLGGGEKLFF.